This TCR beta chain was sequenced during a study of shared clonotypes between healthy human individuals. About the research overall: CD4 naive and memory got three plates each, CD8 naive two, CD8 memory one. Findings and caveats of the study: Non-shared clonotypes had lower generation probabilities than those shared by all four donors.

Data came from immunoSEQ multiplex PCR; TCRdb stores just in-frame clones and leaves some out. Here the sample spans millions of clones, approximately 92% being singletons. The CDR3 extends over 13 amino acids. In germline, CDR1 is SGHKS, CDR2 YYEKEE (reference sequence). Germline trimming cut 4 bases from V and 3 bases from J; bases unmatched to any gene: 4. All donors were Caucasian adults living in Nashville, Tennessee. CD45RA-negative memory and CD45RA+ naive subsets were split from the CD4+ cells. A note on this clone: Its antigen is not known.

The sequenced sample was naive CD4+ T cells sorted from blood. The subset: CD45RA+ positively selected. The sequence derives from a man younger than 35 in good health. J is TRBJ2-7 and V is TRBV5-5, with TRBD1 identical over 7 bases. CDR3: CASSQTGNYEQYF. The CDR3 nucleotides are TGTGCCAGCAGCCAGACAGGGAACTACGAGCAGTACTTC. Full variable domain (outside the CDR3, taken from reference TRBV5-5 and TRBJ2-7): DAGVTQSPTHLIKTRGQQVTLRCSPISGHKSVSWYQQVLGQGPQFIFQYYEKEERGRGNFPDRFSARQFPNYSSELNVNALLLGDSALYLCASSQTGNYEQYFGPGTRLTVT.